This TCR beta chain was identified during a study of OX40 agonist ivuxolimab in advanced cancers. The CDR3 has 13 amino acids. V was pared by 7 bases and J by 7 bases, with 9 bases of the junction left unmatched. Germline V CDR1 and CDR2: MNHNS, SASEGT. By its share, this clone is medium-sized. Its antigen is as yet unknown. Other DNA sequences in the same sample also yield this CDR3. Study conclusions and caveats: The antigens recognized by the expanded peripheral T cells, that is their antigen specificity, were not determined.

Profiled with immunoSEQ multiplex PCR; TCRdb holds only in-frame clones, not every one. The sample carries approximately 60,000 clones, approximately 91% recorded once. Sequencing was performed on CD4+ or CD8+ T cells sorted from blood, taken in a trial of the OX40 agonist ivuxolimab. The chain has TRBV6-1 and TRBJ2-7, with 8 bases fitting TRBD1. This TCR was sampled from an adult with an advanced solid tumor such as melanoma, head and neck, liver or kidney cancer. The CDR3 loop reads CASTVDRGGEQYF. DNA for the CDR3: TGTGCCAGCACTGTAGACAGGGGAGGTGAGCAGTACTTC.